The next 5 T cell receptor beta chains were all read from a single sample in a study of shared clonotypes between healthy human individuals. The assay was immunoSEQ multiplex PCR, and TCRdb's table has in-frame clones only and misses some. The table includes under 2,000,000 clones, approximately 94% detected once. Terminally differentiated effector memory CD45RA+ cells were left out of the naive CD8 fraction, which was CD45RO-negative and positively selected for CCR7. Input material: naive CD8+ T cells sorted from blood. Receptors were obtained from a man aged 18-30 years in good health.

This clone was found once. CDR3 coding DNA: TGTGCCAGCAGTTTAGGGGGGCTGGACGAGCAGTACTTC. Protein: CASSLGGLDEQYF. The chain uses TRBV27 and TRBJ2-7, with D perhaps given as TRBD1 or TRBD2 (6 bases each). Trimming removed 2 bases from V and 5 bases from J, with 10 bases in between. Germline CDR1 and CDR2: MNHEY and SMNVEV (reference sequence). There are 13 residues in the CDR3.

The chain has TRBV14 and TRBJ2-5; 8 positions match TRBD2. V shed 0 bases, J shed 5 bases, and the junction held 8 bases outside the gene matches. Per germline, CDR1 SGHDN and CDR2 FVKESK. The CDR3 runs 16 residues. The chain's CDR3 is CASSQDLGGGWETQYF. The CDR3 bases are TGTGCCAGCAGCCAAGATCTCGGGGGGGGCTGGGAGACCCAGTACTTC.

This clone was counted once. V usage is TRBV19 and J usage is TRBJ2-7; D is unresolved. The CDR3 loop spans 15 amino acids. Trimming pared 0 bases from V and 0 bases from J, leaving 9 bases between. Germline assignment: CDR1 LNHDA and CDR2 SQIVND (reference sequence). CDR3 bases: TGTGCCAGTAGTATAGACGACACGGACTCCTACGAGCAGTACTTC. This gives the protein CASSIDDTDSYEQYF.

V and J are TRBV30 and TRBJ2-7; D not certain. Trimming took 0 bases from V and 4 from J, leaving 13 bases between them. The CDR3 extends over 14 amino acids. CDR1 and CDR2 (germline): GTSNPN, SVGIG (reference sequence). CDR3 in DNA: TGTGCCTGGAGTGTACTACACCATGCTTACGAGCAGTACTTC. Its translation: CAWSVLHHAYEQYF.

This rearrangement joins TRBV18 to TRBJ2-7; either TRBD1 or TRBD2 may supply D (6 bases each). Germline assignment: CDR1 KGHSH and CDR2 LQKENI. CDR3 length equals 12 residues. The V gene lost 2 bases and the J gene lost 7 bases, with 9 bases spanning the gap. The CDR3 DNA sequence: TGTGCCAGCTCACCAATAGGGGGGGAGCAGTACTTC. Translating it yields CASSPIGGEQYF.